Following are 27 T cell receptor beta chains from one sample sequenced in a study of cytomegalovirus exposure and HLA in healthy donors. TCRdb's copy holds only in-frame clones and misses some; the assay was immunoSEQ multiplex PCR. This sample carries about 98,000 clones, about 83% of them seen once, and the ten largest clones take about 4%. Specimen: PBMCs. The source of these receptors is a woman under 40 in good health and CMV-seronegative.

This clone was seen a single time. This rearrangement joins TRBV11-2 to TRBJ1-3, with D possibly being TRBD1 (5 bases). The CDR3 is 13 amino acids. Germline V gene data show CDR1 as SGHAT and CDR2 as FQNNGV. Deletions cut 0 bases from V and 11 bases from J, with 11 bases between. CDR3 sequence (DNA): TGTGCCAGCAGCTTAGAAAGGGCGGGGGCCATATATTTT. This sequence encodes CASSLERAGAIYF.

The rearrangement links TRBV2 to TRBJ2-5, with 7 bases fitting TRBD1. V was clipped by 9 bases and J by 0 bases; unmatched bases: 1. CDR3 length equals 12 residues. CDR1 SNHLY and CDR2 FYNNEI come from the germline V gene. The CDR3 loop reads CASGTDQETQYF. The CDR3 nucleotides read TGTGCCAGTGGGACAGACCAAGAGACCCAGTACTTC.

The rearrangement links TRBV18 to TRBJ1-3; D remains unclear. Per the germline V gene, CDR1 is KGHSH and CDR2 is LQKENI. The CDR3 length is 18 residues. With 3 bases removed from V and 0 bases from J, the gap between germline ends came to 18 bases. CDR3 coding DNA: TGTGCCAGCTCACCCTCCGGGAGAGCCGACATCTCTGGAAACACCATATATTTT. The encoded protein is CASSPSGRADISGNTIYF.

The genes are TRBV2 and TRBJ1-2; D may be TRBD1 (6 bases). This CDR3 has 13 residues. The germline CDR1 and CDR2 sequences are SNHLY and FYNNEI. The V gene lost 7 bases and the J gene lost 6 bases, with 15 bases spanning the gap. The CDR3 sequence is CASTTRTVDGYTF. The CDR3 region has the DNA TGTGCCAGCACTACAAGGACAGTAGATGGCTACACCTTC.

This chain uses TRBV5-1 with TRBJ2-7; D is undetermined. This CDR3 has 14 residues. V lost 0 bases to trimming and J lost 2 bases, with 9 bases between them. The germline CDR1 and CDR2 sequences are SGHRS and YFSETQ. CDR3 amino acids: CASSLAGATYEQYF. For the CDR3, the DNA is TGCGCCAGCAGCTTGGCCGGAGCAACCTACGAGCAGTACTTC. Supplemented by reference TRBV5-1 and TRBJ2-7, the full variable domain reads KAGVTQTPRYLIKTRGQQVTLSCSPISGHRSVSWYQQTPGQGLQFLFEYFSETQRNKGNFPGRFSGRQFSNSRSEMNVSTLELGDSALYLCASSLAGATYEQYFGPGTRLTVT.

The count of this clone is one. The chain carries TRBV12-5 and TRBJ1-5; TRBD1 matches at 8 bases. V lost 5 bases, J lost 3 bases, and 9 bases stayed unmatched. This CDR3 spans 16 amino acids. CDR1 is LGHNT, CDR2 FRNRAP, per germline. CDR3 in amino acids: CASGTSGGLVNQPQHF. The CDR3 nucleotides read TGTGCTAGTGGTACCTCAGGGGGCCTGGTCAATCAGCCCCAGCATTTT.

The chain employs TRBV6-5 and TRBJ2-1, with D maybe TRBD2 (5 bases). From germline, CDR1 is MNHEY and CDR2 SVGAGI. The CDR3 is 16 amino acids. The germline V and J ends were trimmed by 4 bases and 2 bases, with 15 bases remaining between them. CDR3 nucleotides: TGTGCCAGCAGTTCTCCCGGGATCCCCCCCTACAATGAGCAGTTCTTC. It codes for CASSSPGIPPYNEQFF.

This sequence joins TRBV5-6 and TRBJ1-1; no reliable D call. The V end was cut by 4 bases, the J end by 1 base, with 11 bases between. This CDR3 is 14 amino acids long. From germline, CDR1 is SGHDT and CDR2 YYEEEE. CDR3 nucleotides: TGTGCCAGCAGCCTCTCCCCGGGGAACACTGAAGCTTTCTTT. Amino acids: CASSLSPGNTEAFF.

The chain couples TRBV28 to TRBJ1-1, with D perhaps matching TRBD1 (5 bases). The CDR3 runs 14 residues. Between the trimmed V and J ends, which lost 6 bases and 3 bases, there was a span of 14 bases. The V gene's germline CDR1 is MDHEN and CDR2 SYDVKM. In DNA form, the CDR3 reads TGTGCCAGCAGCGAGCCGGGGGGGTACACTGAAGCTTTCTTT. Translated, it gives CASSEPGGYTEAFF.

CDR3 residues: CASGNGQGYGYTF. The CDR3 DNA is TGTGCCAGCGGGAACGGACAGGGCTATGGCTACACCTTC. The V call is TRBV27, the J call TRBJ1-2, with 8 bases lining up with TRBD1. The length of the CDR3 is 13 residues. Germline assignment: CDR1 MNHEY and CDR2 SMNVEV (reference sequence). The V and J ends lost 8 bases and 4 bases, in that order; junction bases with no gene match: 6.

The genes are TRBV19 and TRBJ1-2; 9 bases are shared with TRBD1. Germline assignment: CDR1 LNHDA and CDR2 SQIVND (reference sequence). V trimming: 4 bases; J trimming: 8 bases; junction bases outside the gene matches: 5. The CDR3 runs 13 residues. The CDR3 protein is CASSTGQGRGYTF. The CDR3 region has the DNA TGTGCCAGTAGTACCGGACAGGGGCGAGGCTACACCTTC.

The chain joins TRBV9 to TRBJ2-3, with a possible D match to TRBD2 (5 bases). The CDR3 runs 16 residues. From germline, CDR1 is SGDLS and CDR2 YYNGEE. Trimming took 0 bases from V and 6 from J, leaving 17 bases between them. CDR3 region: CASSVVSGLVSDTQYF. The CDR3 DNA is TGTGCCAGCAGCGTAGTCTCTGGACTTGTCAGCGATACGCAGTATTTT.

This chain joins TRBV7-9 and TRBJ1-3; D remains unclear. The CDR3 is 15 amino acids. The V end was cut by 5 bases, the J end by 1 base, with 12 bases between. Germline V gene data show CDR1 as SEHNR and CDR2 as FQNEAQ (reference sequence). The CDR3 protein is CASSPDFLSGNTIYF. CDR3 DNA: TGTGCCAGCAGCCCGGACTTCTTATCTGGAAACACCATATATTTT.

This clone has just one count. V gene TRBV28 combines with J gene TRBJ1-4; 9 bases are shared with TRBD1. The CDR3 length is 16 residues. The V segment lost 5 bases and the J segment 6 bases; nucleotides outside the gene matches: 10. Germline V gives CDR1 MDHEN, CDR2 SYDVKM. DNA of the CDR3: TGTGCCAGCAGTCTACAGGGGGCACGATTTGATGAAAAACTGTTTTTT. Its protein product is CASSLQGARFDEKLFF.

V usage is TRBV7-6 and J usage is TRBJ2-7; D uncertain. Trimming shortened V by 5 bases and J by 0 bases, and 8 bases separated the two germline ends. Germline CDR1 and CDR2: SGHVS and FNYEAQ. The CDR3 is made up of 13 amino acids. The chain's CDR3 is CASSPPSSYEQYF. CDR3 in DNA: TGTGCCAGCAGCCCCCCCAGCTCCTACGAGCAGTACTTC.

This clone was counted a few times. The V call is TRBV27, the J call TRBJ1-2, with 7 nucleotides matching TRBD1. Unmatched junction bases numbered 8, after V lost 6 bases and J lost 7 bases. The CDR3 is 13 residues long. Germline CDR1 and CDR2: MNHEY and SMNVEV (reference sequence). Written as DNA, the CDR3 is TGTGCCAGCAGGACCGGACAGGCGGTTGGCTACACCTTC. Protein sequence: CASRTGQAVGYTF.

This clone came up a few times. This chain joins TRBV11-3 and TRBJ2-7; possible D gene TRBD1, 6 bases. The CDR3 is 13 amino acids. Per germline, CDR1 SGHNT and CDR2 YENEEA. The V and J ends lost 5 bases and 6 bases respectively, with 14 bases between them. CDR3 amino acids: CASSGGGAGEQYF. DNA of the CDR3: TGTGCCAGCAGCGGGGGCGGTGCGGGCGAGCAGTACTTC.

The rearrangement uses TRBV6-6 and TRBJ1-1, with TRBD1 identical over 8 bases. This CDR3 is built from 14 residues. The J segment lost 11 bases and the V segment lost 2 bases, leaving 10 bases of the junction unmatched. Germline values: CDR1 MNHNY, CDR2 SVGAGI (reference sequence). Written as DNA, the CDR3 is TGTGCCAGCAGTTACAAGTCAGGGGGCGTGGGGGCTTTCTTT. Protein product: CASSYKSGGVGAFF.

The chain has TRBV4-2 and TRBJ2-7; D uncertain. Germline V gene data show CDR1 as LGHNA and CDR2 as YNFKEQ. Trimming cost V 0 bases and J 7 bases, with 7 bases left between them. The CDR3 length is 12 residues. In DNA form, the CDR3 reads TGTGCCAGCAGCCAAGATCCGCAGGAGCAGTACTTC. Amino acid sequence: CASSQDPQEQYF.

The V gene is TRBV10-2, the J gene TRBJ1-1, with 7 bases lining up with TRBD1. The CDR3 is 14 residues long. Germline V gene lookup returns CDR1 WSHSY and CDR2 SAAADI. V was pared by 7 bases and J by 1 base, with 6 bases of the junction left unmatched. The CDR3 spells CASTPGQQNTEAFF. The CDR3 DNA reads TGCGCCAGCACACCGGGACAGCAGAACACTGAAGCTTTCTTT.

The CDR3 DNA reads TGTGCCAGCAGCGGTCCGTTTTCCAGGGAGACCCAGTACTTC. It specifies CASSGPFSRETQYF. This rearrangement joins TRBV9 to TRBJ2-5; D uncertain. Germline V gives CDR1 SGDLS, CDR2 YYNGEE. Trimming cost V 3 bases and J 5 bases, with 14 bases left between them. The CDR3 loop spans 14 amino acids.

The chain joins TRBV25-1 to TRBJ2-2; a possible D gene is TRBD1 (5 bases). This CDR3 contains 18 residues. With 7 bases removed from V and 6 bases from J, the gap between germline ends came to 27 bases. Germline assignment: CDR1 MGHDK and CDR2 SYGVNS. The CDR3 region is CASTGPRVRPKTAGELFF. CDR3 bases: TGTGCCAGCACAGGCCCCAGGGTACGGCCTAAAACAGCCGGGGAGCTGTTTTTT.

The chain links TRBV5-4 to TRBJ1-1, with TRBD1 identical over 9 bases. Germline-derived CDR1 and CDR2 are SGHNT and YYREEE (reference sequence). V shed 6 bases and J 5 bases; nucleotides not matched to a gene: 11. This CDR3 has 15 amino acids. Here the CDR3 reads CASTLDRTGDTEAFF. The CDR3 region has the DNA TGTGCCAGCACCCTCGATAGGACAGGGGATACTGAAGCTTTCTTT.

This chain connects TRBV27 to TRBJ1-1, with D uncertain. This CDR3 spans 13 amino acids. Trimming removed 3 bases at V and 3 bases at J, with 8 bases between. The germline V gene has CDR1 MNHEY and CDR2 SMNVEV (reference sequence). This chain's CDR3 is CASSFAQDTEAFF. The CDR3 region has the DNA TGTGCCAGCAGTTTCGCCCAGGACACTGAAGCTTTCTTT.

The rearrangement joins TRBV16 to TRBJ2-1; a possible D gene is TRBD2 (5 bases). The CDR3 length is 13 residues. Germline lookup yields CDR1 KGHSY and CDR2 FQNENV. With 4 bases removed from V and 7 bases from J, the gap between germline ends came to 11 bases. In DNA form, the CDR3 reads TGTGCCAGCAGCCTCGGTTGGAGGAATGAGCAGTTCTTC. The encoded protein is CASSLGWRNEQFF.

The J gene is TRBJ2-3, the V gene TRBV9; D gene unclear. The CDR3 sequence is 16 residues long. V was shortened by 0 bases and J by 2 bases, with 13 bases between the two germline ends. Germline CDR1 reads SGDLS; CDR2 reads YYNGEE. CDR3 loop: CASSVGSSWVTDTQYF. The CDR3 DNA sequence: TGTGCCAGCAGCGTAGGGAGCTCCTGGGTCACAGATACGCAGTATTTT. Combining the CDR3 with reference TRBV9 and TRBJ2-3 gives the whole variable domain DSGVTQTPKHLITATGQRVTLRCSPRSGDLSVYWYQQSLDQGLQFLIQYYNGEERAKGNILERFSAQQFPDLHSELNLSSLELGDSALYFCASSVGSSWVTDTQYFGPGTRLTVL.

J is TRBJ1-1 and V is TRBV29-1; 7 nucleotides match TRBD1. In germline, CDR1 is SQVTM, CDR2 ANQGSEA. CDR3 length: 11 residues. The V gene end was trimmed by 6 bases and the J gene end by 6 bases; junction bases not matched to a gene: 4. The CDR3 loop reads CSVNRGPEAFF. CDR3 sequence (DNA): TGCAGCGTGAACAGGGGTCCTGAAGCTTTCTTT. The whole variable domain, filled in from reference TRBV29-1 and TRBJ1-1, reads SAVISQKPSRDICQRGTSLTIQCQVDSQVTMMFWYRQQPGQSLTLIATANQGSEATYESGFVIDKFPISRPNLTFSTLTVSNMSPEDSSIYLCSVNRGPEAFFGQGTRLTVV.